These 4 T cell receptor beta chains came from one sample sequenced in a study of blood T cell repertoires in COVID-19. Clones were sequenced by immunoSEQ multiplex PCR, and TCRdb holds only the in-frame ones, with some missing. This table holds 95,000 to 150,000 clones, over 70% found once. What was sequenced was peripheral blood. The receptors were sampled from a woman aged 65 to 85 with acute or convalescent COVID-19.

The chain joins TRBV7-9 to TRBJ1-2; D perhaps matches TRBD1 (6 bases). The CDR3 is made up of 14 amino acids. Germline V gene lookup returns CDR1 SEHNR and CDR2 FQNEAQ (reference sequence). V lost 3 bases to trimming and J lost 2 bases, with 10 bases between them. As DNA, the CDR3 is TGTGCCAGCAGCTTGTCAGGGGCCAACTATGGCTACACCTTC. Residues: CASSLSGANYGYTF.

The chain is built from TRBV3-1 (or the pseudogene TRBV3-2) and TRBJ1-4, with a possible D match to TRBD1 (5 bases). In germline, CDR1 is LGHDT, CDR2 YNNKEL (reference sequence). CDR3 length: 15 amino acids. The germline V and J ends were trimmed by 1 base and 7 bases, with 13 bases remaining between them. In DNA, the CDR3 is TGTGCCAGCAGCCAAGGAACTGGGGGGGGTGAAAAACTGTTTTTT. It is translated as CASSQGTGGGEKLFF.

V usage is TRBV3-1 (or the pseudogene TRBV3-2) and J usage is TRBJ1-6, with 11 bases that match TRBD1. The trim removed 0 bases at V and 8 bases at J, leaving 6 bases unmatched. CDR3 size: 17 residues. Germline CDR1 is LGHDT and CDR2 is YNNKEL (reference sequence). CDR3: CASSQDWRDRGDSPLHF. The CDR3 DNA follows: TGTGCCAGCAGCCAAGATTGGAGGGACAGGGGGGATTCACCCCTCCACTTT.

The chain is built from TRBV20-1 and TRBJ2-7, with D unresolved. This CDR3 spans 9 amino acids. Trimming left V 6 bases short and J 6 bases short, with 6 bases between. From germline, CDR1 is DFQATT and CDR2 SNEGSKA (reference sequence). This CDR3 reads CSARSEQYF. CDR3 nucleotides: TGCAGTGCCCGCAGCGAGCAGTACTTC.